This TCR beta chain emerged from a study of blood T cell repertoires in COVID-19. Turning to the study itself: COVID-19 samples from acute and convalescent phases originated in the United States, Italy and Spain. Nucleic acid was either cDNA or gDNA, and it came from T cells, B-cell-depleted T cells, or PBMCs.

Recruitment covered about 25 US areas and drew participants whose ages spanned roughly 18 to 100 years. The repertoire was sequenced with immunoSEQ multiplex PCR; TCRdb's copy has only in-frame clones and lacks some. Here the sample spans about 270,000 clones, under 95% being singletons. The V gene's germline CDR1 is SGHRS and CDR2 YFSETQ. J gave up 2 bases and V 4 bases, and 7 bases lay outside the gene matches. The length of the CDR3 is 16 residues. This sequence originates from a woman aged 35 to 49 with acute COVID-19. V gene TRBV5-1 combines with J gene TRBJ2-2; the match to TRBD1 covers 8 bases. The sequenced material came from PBMCs or T cells enriched from blood (not recorded which). CDR3 protein: CASSPRGQANTGELFF. The CDR3 bases are TGCGCCAGCAGCCCTCGGGGACAGGCAAACACCGGGGAGCTGTTTTTT.